This T cell receptor (beta chain) was identified in a study of cytomegalovirus exposure and HLA in healthy donors. Study-level results: Common viral pathogens seemed to be connected with several of the most significant clusters, according to a later analysis.

Germline loops: CDR1 MDHEN, CDR2 SYDVKM. The ends were cut back, 6 bases at V and 0 bases at J, with 20 bases in the middle. The CDR3 is 17 residues long. Turning to this clone: Its antigen is unidentified.

13 Jbeta primers and 60 Vbeta primers were used for the PCR. Data came from immunoSEQ multiplex PCR; TCRdb stores just in-frame clones and leaves some out. Among almost 200,000 clones, about 80% were seen once, and the ten largest hold under 2%. The receptor comes from a man aged 25 to 40 in good health and CMV-seronegative. This chain joins TRBV28 and TRBJ1-1; D gene ambiguous. The sequenced sample consisted of PBMCs. In DNA form, the CDR3 reads TGTGCCAGCAGCCGCTTACCTAGAGAGATTATGAACACTGAAGCTTTCTTT. Residues: CASSRLPREIMNTEAFF.